This T cell receptor beta chain was obtained from a study of T cells in Graves' hyperthyroidism and ophthalmopathy. Turning to the study itself: Peripheral blood sampling occurred at initial diagnosis, before any treatment.

Points from the study as a whole: In blood, most of the thyroid clonotypes expanded above 0.001 were also present.

Germline V gives CDR1 SEHNR, CDR2 FQNEAQ (reference sequence). V lost 5 bases, J lost 3 bases, and 14 bases lay in between. The CDR3 sequence is 15 residues long. Regions amplified from RNA transcripts were the TCR beta CDR3 regions. Primed by the HTBI set, a first-round RT-PCR was run on the TCR CDR3. From the multiplex PCR reads, TCRdb called clonotypes with MiXCR, one entry per CDR3 protein. Here the sample spans 660,000 or so distinct CDR3 sequences, 20% being singletons. To note about this clonotype: Its antigen is unidentified.

In the ophthalmopathy cohort, Clinical Activity Score was at least 3, NOSPECS grade at least 4, and duration under 3 months. What was sequenced was blood. The source is a young man with Graves' ophthalmopathy. The chain carries TRBV7-9 and TRBJ1-3, with D tentatively TRBD1 (5 bases). CDR3 sequence reads: CASSPRRQYGNTIYF. CDR3 DNA: TGTGCCAGCAGCCCTCGCCGACAGTATGGAAACACCATATATTTT.